This is a list of T cell receptor beta chains from one sample in a study of cytomegalovirus exposure and HLA in healthy donors. Data came from immunoSEQ multiplex PCR; TCRdb stores just in-frame clones and leaves some out. This table has fewer than 100,000 clones, around 81% appearing once. Sequencing was carried out using PBMCs. The receptors shown here come from a male donor in good health and CMV-seronegative. Both conserved end residues are part of each CDR3. Fields, in order: CDR3 DNA, CDR3 protein, V gene, D gene, clone size, J gene. The D gene is left open where the match is weak. Expanded clones are given a class, and other clones once, few, many or no size at all.

CDR3nt: TGTGCCAGCAGCTTAGGCCCAAGCGAAGCTTTCTTT; CDR3aa: CASSLGPSEAFF; v_gene: TRBV13; d_gene: NA; abundance: NA; j_gene: TRBJ1-1
CDR3nt: TGTGCCAGTAGTACGAGACAGGGTTCCTATGGCTACACCTTC; CDR3aa: CASSTRQGSYGYTF; v_gene: TRBV19; d_gene: TRBD1; abundance: NA; j_gene: TRBJ1-2
CDR3nt: TGTGCCAGCAAAACAGGAGATAACTATGGCTACACCTTC; CDR3aa: CASKTGDNYGYTF; v_gene: TRBV2; d_gene: NA; abundance: NA; j_gene: TRBJ1-2
CDR3nt: TGTGCCAGCAGTTTAGGGACAGGGAGATCCTACGAGCAGTACTTC; CDR3aa: CASSLGTGRSYEQYF; v_gene: TRBV27; d_gene: TRBD1; abundance: NA; j_gene: TRBJ2-7
CDR3nt: TGTGCCAGCAAGAGATCGGGACAGGGGGCGGGGGAGCAGTACTTC; CDR3aa: CASKRSGQGAGEQYF; v_gene: TRBV6-1; d_gene: TRBD1; abundance: NA; j_gene: TRBJ2-5
CDR3nt: TGTGCCAGCAGCGTAATTCCCCGGGATGGCTACACCTTC; CDR3aa: CASSVIPRDGYTF; v_gene: TRBV9; d_gene: NA; abundance: NA; j_gene: TRBJ1-2
CDR3nt: TGTGCCAGCAGCTTGGAAGCCGTCGGGCCTCAGGGCACCATATATTTT; CDR3aa: CASSLEAVGPQGTIYF; v_gene: TRBV5-8; d_gene: NA; abundance: NA; j_gene: TRBJ1-3
CDR3nt: TGTGCCAGTAATCAGGGAATGATGGGTTCGGGTTATAATTCACCCCTCCACTTT; CDR3aa: CASNQGMMGSGYNSPLHF; v_gene: TRBV19; d_gene: NA; abundance: NA; j_gene: TRBJ1-6
CDR3nt: TGTGCCAGCAGCTTAGCGGTTAGCCCCTACGAGCAGTACTTC; CDR3aa: CASSLAVSPYEQYF; v_gene: TRBV7-9; d_gene: NA; abundance: NA; j_gene: TRBJ2-7
CDR3nt: TGTGCCAGCACCCAGACAGGGTGGTCCACAGATACGCAGTATTTT; CDR3aa: CASTQTGWSTDTQYF; v_gene: TRBV25-1; d_gene: TRBD1; abundance: NA; j_gene: TRBJ2-3
CDR3nt: TGTGCCAGCAGCCCGGGACAGGGCAAAGGAGAGACCCAGTACTTC; CDR3aa: CASSPGQGKGETQYF; v_gene: TRBV7-9; d_gene: TRBD1; abundance: NA; j_gene: TRBJ2-5
CDR3nt: TGTGCCTGGAGCGTGACGGGACACCAGGCGTCTCAGCCCCAGAATTTT; CDR3aa: CAWSVTGHQASQPQNF; v_gene: TRBV30; d_gene: NA; abundance: NA; j_gene: TRBJ1-5
CDR3nt: TGTGCCAGCAGCTTGGTCAGGGCAACTAATGAAAAACTGTTTTTT; CDR3aa: CASSLVRATNEKLFF; v_gene: TRBV5-8; d_gene: NA; abundance: NA; j_gene: TRBJ1-4
CDR3nt: TGTGCCAGCAGCCTGACTAGCGGGTGGCCCTACGAGCAGTACTTC; CDR3aa: CASSLTSGWPYEQYF; v_gene: TRBV9; d_gene: TRBD2; abundance: once; j_gene: TRBJ2-7
CDR3nt: TGTGCCAGCAGCCCCTTGGTGGGGACTACGAACACTGAAGCTTTCTTT; CDR3aa: CASSPLVGTTNTEAFF; v_gene: TRBV27; d_gene: NA; abundance: NA; j_gene: TRBJ1-1
CDR3nt: TGTGCCAGCAGTGAAGTTGGGACAGGAATATTCTCTGGAAACACCATATATTTT; CDR3aa: CASSEVGTGIFSGNTIYF; v_gene: TRBV2; d_gene: TRBD1; abundance: NA; j_gene: TRBJ1-3
CDR3nt: TGTGCCAGCAGTTTATCGATTCCCCGACAGGGCGGTCGATCACCCCTCCACTTT; CDR3aa: CASSLSIPRQGGRSPLHF; v_gene: TRBV27; d_gene: TRBD1; abundance: once; j_gene: TRBJ1-6
CDR3nt: TGCGCCAGCAGCTTGTACGTGACAGCGAGCTACAATGAGCAGTTCTTC; CDR3aa: CASSLYVTASYNEQFF; v_gene: TRBV5-1; d_gene: NA; abundance: once; j_gene: TRBJ2-1
CDR3nt: TGTGCCAGCATTTGGGCCCAGGAAGGCGAGACCCAGTACTTC; CDR3aa: CASIWAQEGETQYF; v_gene: TRBV6-1; d_gene: NA; abundance: NA; j_gene: TRBJ2-5
CDR3nt: TGTGCCAGCAGCTTAAATTGGCACCTTTCTCAATTGACTGAAGCTTTCTTT; CDR3aa: CASSLNWHLSQLTEAFF; v_gene: TRBV7-3; d_gene: NA; abundance: once; j_gene: TRBJ1-1
CDR3nt: TGTGCTAGCAGTCGGGACAGGGGGTTGTGGGAGACCCAGTACTTC; CDR3aa: CASSRDRGLWETQYF; v_gene: TRBV7-7; d_gene: TRBD1; abundance: NA; j_gene: TRBJ2-5
CDR3nt: TGTGCCAGCAGTTACTCCCTGGGCAGCAAATACGAGCAGTACTTC; CDR3aa: CASSYSLGSKYEQYF; v_gene: TRBV6-5; d_gene: NA; abundance: NA; j_gene: TRBJ2-7